The entry below describes one TCR beta chain. This sample was included in a study of T-cell reconstitution after alpha-beta-depleted transplantation in children. For TCRbeta, the library was prepared with unique molecular identifiers. TCRdb itself ran the PCR reads through MiXCR, one entry per CDR3 protein. The sample consists of around 580,000 distinct CDR3 sequences, more than 20% of them appearing once. The sequence was obtained from a boy under two years old with Wiskott-Aldrich syndrome, due to receive a stem cell transplant. Material: PBMCs, obtained before TCRalphabeta/CD19-depleted stem cell transplant.

The CDR3 sequence is CASSPPNIQETQYF. The CDR3 bases are TGTGCCAGCTCACCACCCAACATACAAGAGACCCAGTACTTC. The chain uses TRBV18 and TRBJ2-5; no reliable D call. The germline V gene encodes CDR1 KGHSH and CDR2 LQKENI. Between the trimmed V and J ends, which lost 0 bases and 2 bases, there was a span of 7 bases. The CDR3 runs to 14 residues.